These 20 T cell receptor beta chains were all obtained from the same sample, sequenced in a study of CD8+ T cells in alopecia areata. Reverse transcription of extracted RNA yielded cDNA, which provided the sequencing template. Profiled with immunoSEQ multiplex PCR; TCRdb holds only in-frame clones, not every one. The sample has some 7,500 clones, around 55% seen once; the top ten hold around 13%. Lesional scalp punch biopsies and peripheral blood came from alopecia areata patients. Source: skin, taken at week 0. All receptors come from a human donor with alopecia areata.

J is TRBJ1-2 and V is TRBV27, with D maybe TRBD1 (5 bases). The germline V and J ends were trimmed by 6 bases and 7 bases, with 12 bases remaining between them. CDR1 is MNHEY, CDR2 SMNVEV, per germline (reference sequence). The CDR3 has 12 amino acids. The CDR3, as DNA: TGTGCCAGCAGCCCGGGGGGGAGTGGCTACACCTTC. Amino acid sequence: CASSPGGSGYTF.

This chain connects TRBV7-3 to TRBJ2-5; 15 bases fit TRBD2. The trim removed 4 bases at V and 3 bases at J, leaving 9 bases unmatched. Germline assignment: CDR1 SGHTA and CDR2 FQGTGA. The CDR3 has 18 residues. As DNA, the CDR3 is TGTGCCAGCAGCTCCGCCCGTCGGACTAGCGGGAGGGAAGAGACCCAGTACTTC. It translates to CASSSARRTSGREETQYF.

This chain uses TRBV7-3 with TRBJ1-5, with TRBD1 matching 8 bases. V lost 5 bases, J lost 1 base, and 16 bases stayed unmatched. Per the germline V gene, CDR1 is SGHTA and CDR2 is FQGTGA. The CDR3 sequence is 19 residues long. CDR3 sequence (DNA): TGTGCCAGCAGCGGTAAGGGTCCGGGACAGGAAACAAGCAATCAGCCCCAGCATTTT. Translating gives CASSGKGPGQETSNQPQHF. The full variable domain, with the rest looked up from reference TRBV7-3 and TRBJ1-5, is GAGVSQTPSNKVTEKGKYVELRCDPISGHTALYWYRQSLGQGPEFLIYFQGTGAADDSGLPNDRFFAVRPEGSVSTLKIQRTERGDSAVYLCASSGKGPGQETSNQPQHFGDGTRLSIL.

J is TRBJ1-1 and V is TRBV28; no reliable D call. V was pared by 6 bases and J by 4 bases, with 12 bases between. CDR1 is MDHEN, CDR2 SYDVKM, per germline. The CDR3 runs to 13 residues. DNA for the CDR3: TGTGCCAGCAGGACGGGGTCGGGCACTGAAGCTTTCTTT. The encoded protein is CASRTGSGTEAFF.

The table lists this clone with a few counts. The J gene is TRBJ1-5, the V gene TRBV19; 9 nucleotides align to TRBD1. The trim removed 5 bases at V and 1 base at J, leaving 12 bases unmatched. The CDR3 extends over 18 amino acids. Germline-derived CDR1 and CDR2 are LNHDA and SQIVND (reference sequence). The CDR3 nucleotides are TGTGCCAGTAGTCCTCGGACAGGGGTGGGAATGAGCAATCAGCCCCAGCATTTT. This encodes CASSPRTGVGMSNQPQHF.

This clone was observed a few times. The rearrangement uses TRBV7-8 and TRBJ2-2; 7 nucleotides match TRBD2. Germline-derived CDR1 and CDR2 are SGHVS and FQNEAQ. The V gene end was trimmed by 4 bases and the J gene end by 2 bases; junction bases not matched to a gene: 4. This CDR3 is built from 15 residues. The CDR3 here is CASSSRDYNTGELFF. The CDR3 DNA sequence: TGTGCCAGCAGCTCCCGGGACTACAACACCGGGGAGCTGTTTTTT.

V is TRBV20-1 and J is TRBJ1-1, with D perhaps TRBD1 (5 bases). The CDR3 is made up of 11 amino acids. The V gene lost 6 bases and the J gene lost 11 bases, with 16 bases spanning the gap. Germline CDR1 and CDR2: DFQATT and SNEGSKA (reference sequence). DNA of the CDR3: TGCAGTGCACAGGTCGGGTTTGAGGCTTTCTTT. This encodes CSAQVGFEAFF.

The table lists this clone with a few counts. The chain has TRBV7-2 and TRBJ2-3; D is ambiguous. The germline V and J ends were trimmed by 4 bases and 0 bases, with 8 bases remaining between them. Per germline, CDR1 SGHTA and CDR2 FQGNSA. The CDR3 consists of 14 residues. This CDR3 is CASSSGGSTDTQYF. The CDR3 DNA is TGTGCCAGCAGCTCGGGTGGAAGCACAGATACGCAGTATTTT.

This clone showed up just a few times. The CDR3 loop reads CASSPQSDEQYF. In DNA, the CDR3 is TGTGCCAGCTCACCACAATCAGACGAGCAGTACTTC. This chain joins TRBV18 and TRBJ2-7; D is unresolved. The germline V and J ends were trimmed by 1 base and 5 bases, with 6 bases remaining between them. This CDR3 has 12 residues. Germline CDR1 reads KGHSH; CDR2 reads LQKENI.

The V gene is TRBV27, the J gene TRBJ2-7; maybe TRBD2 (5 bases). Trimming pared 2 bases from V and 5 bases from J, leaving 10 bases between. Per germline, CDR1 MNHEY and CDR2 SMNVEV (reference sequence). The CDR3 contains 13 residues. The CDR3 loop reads CASSLNKGDEQYF. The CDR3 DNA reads TGTGCCAGCAGTTTAAATAAGGGAGACGAGCAGTACTTC.

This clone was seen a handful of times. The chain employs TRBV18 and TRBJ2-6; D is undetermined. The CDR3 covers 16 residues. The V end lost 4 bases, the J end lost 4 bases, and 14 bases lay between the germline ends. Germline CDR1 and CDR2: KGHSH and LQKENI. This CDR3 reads CASSHQKSGGANVLTF. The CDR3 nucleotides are TGTGCCAGCTCACATCAAAAGTCGGGCGGGGCCAACGTCCTGACTTTC. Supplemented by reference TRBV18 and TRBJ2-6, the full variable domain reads NAGVMQNPRHLVRRRGQEARLRCSPMKGHSHVYWYRQLPEEGLKFMVYLQKENIIDESGMPKERFSAEFPKEGPSILRIQQVVRGDSAAYFCASSHQKSGGANVLTFGAGSRLTVL.

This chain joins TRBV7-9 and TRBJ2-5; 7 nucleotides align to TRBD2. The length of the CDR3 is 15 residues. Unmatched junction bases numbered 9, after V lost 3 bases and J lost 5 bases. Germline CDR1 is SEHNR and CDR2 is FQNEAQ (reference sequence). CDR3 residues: CASSFPGTNIETQYF. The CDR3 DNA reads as TGTGCCAGCAGCTTCCCCGGGACTAATATCGAGACCCAGTACTTC.

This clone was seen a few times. CDR3 sequence (DNA): TGCGCCAGCAGCCCCCGGGGGGCCGAGCAGTACTTC. It specifies CASSPRGAEQYF. V usage is TRBV5-1 and J usage is TRBJ2-7, with D possibly being TRBD2 (7 bases). Germline assignment: CDR1 SGHRS and CDR2 YFSETQ. V lost 4 bases to trimming and J lost 6 bases, with 11 bases between them. This CDR3 region has 12 residues.

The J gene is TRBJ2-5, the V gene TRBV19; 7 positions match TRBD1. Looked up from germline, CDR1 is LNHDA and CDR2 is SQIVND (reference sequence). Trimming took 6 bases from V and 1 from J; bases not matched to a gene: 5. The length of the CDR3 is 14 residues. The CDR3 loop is CASRSGTVQETQYF. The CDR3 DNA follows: TGTGCCAGTAGATCAGGGACAGTCCAAGAGACCCAGTACTTC.

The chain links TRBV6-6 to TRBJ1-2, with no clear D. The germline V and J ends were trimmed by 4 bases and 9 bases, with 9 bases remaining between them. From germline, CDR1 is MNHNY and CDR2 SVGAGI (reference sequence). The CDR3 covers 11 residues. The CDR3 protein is CASSFGLSYTF. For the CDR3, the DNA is TGTGCCAGCAGTTTTGGGCTGAGCTACACCTTC.

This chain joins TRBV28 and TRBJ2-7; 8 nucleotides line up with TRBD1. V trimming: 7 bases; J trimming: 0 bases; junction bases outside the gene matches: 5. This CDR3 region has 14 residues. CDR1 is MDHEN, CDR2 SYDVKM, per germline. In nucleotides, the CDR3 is TGTGCCAGCATTCCAGGGGGCCCCTCCTACGAGCAGTACTTC. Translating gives CASIPGGPSYEQYF. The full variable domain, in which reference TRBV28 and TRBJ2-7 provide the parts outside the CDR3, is DVKVTQSSRYLVKRTGEKVFLECVQDMDHENMFWYRQDPGLGLRLIYFSYDVKMKEKGDIPEGYSVSREKKERFSLILESASTNQTSMYLCASIPGGPSYEQYFGPGTRLTVT.

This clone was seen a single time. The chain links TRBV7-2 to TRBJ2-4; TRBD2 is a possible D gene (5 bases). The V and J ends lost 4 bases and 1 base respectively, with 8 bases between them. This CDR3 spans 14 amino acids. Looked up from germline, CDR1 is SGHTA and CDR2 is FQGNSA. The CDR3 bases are TGTGCCAGCAGCTGGACTCCGGCCAAAAACATTCAGTACTTC. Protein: CASSWTPAKNIQYF.

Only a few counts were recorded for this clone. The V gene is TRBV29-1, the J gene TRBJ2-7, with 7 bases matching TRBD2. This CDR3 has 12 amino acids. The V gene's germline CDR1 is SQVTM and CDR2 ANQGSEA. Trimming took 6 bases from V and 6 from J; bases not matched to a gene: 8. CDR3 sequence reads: CSVVGGRAEQYF. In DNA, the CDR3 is TGCAGCGTGGTTGGGGGGAGGGCCGAGCAGTACTTC.

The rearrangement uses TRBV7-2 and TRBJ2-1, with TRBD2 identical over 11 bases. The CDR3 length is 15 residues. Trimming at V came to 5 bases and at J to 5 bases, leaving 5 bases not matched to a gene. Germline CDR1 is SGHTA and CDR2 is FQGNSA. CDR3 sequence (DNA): TGTGCCAGCAGCCTGGGACTAGCGGCACACAATGAGCAGTTCTTC. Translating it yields CASSLGLAAHNEQFF.

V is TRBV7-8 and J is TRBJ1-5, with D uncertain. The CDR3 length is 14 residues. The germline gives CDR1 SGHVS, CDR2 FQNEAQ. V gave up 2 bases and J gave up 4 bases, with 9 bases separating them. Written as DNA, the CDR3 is TGTGCCAGCAGCTTATTGGGATATAATCAGCCCCAGCATTTT. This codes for CASSLLGYNQPQHF.